Each of the 3 T cell receptor beta chains below was sequenced from the same sample in a study of T cell repertoires in cytomegalovirus infection. Each CDR3 protein is one row after TCRdb ran MiXCR on the reads. The sample shows about 740,000 distinct CDR3 sequences, less than 40% of them seen only once. Sequencing was performed on PBMCs. These receptors were obtained from a human donor in good health (CMV status not recorded). Some clones in this sample may be carry-over from other donors' samples.

The chain has TRBV29-1 and TRBJ2-3; no reliable D call. Per germline, CDR1 SQVTM and CDR2 ANQGSEA. With 3 bases removed from V and 11 bases from J, the gap between germline ends came to 9 bases. There are 10 residues in the CDR3. The CDR3 loop reads CSVDTPEQYF. The CDR3 coding sequence is TGCAGCGTTGATACTCCGGAGCAGTATTTT.

The chain uses TRBV5-6 and TRBJ2-3, with 12 positions matching TRBD2. CDR1 is SGHDT, CDR2 YYEEEE, per germline. V dropped 7 bases and J dropped 5; count of bases not matched to a gene: 8. The CDR3 length is 15 residues. The CDR3 is CASGLAGGPGDTQYF. Here the CDR3 DNA reads TGTGCCAGCGGCCTAGCGGGAGGGCCTGGAGATACGCAGTATTTT. The entire variable domain, with the rest obtained from reference TRBV5-6 and TRBJ2-3, is as follows: DAGVTQSPTHLIKTRGQQVTLRCSPKSGHDTVSWYQQALGQGPQFIFQYYEEEERQRGNFPDRFSGHQFPNYSSELNVNALLLGDSALYLCASGLAGGPGDTQYFGPGTRLTVL.

The V and J genes are TRBV28 and TRBJ1-5; D uncertain. CDR3 length: 15 amino acids. Germline V lookup: CDR1 MDHEN, CDR2 SYDVKM. Trimming took off 5 bases at V and 4 bases at J, with 15 bases between the two ends. The CDR3 loop is CASSPDTRLNQPQHF. For the CDR3, the DNA is TGTGCCAGCAGTCCCGACACCCGTTTAAATCAGCCCCAGCATTTT.